These 21 T cell receptor beta chains share one sample of origin, sequenced in a study of blood T cell repertoires in COVID-19. Here immunoSEQ multiplex PCR was the method, and the copy in TCRdb shows in-frame clones only, minus some. The data contain 110,000 to 150,000 clones, 84% of them singletons. What was sequenced was PBMCs or T cells enriched from blood (not recorded which). The receptors were gathered from a woman under 30 who had been exposed to COVID-19.

This clone was recorded once. This chain joins TRBV5-4 and TRBJ2-4, with TRBD1 as a possible D gene (5 bases). Germline V lookup: CDR1 SGHNT, CDR2 YYREEE (reference sequence). This CDR3 comprises 15 residues. V was trimmed by 4 bases and J by 1 base, leaving 12 bases between them. The CDR3 loop is CASSTAKGAKNIQYF. The CDR3 nucleotides are TGTGCCAGCAGCACGGCTAAGGGGGCCAAAAACATTCAGTACTTC.

This clone appeared a few times. CDR3 protein: CASSPQGAFYGYTF. For the CDR3, the DNA is TGTGCCAGCAGTCCACAGGGGGCGTTCTATGGCTACACCTTC. This sequence joins TRBV6-5 and TRBJ1-2; 9 nucleotides line up with TRBD1. Looked up from germline, CDR1 is MNHEY and CDR2 is SVGAGI. The CDR3 contains 14 residues. V shed 5 bases, J shed 4 bases, and the junction held 5 bases outside the gene matches.

The chain carries TRBV27 and TRBJ2-1, with 13 bases identical to TRBD2. CDR1 MNHEY and CDR2 SMNVEV come from the germline V gene (reference sequence). J gave up 7 bases and V 6 bases, and 6 bases lay outside the gene matches. There are 15 residues in the CDR3. DNA for the CDR3: TGTGCCAGCAGCATCGGGACTAGCGGGATGAATGAGCAGTTCTTC. Its protein product is CASSIGTSGMNEQFF.

This clone has only a few counts. The CDR3 here is CASSPRTDYEQYF. The CDR3 DNA reads TGTGCCAGCAGCCCGAGGACAGACTACGAGCAGTACTTC. The chain links TRBV7-2 to TRBJ2-7, with D possibly TRBD1 on 6 matching bases. The length of the CDR3 is 13 residues. Germline CDR1 SGHTA, CDR2 FQGNSA. V lost 5 bases and J lost 3, with 11 bases in between.

The genes are TRBV27 and TRBJ2-7, with 7 bases identical to TRBD1. The germline V gene encodes CDR1 MNHEY and CDR2 SMNVEV (reference sequence). This CDR3 is built from 13 residues. V trimming: 1 base; J trimming: 6 bases; junction bases outside the gene matches: 3. The DNA for the CDR3 is TGTGCCAGCAGTTTATTCCGACAGGGCGAGCAGTACTTC. Its protein is CASSLFRQGEQYF.

The chain carries TRBV6-1 and TRBJ1-2, with 7 bases lining up with TRBD1. The junction had 3 bases not matched to a gene; V was cut back by 3 bases and J by 5 bases. Germline CDR1 and CDR2: MNHNS and SASEGT. There are 13 residues in the CDR3. The CDR3 DNA reads TGTGCCAGCAGTGAGGACAGGCGTTATGGCTACACCTTC. Translation gives CASSEDRRYGYTF.

The V gene is TRBV28, the J gene TRBJ2-1, with 10 nucleotides matching TRBD2. This CDR3 region has 16 residues. Germline CDR1 is MDHEN and CDR2 is SYDVKM. The V segment lost 6 bases and the J segment 7 bases; nucleotides outside the gene matches: 12. The CDR3 loop is CASSRYPSGSSNEQFF. The CDR3 DNA follows: TGTGCCAGCAGCCGGTATCCTAGCGGGAGTTCTAATGAGCAGTTCTTC.

The rearrangement links TRBV27 to TRBJ2-5, with 7 bases aligning to TRBD2. This CDR3 region has 13 residues. V shed 3 bases, J shed 7 bases, and the junction held 5 bases outside the gene matches. The germline gives CDR1 MNHEY, CDR2 SMNVEV (reference sequence). CDR3 loop: CASSFGGGVTQYF. CDR3 DNA: TGTGCCAGCAGTTTTGGGGGAGGGGTGACCCAGTACTTC.

The chain links TRBV27 to TRBJ1-4; 7 bases match TRBD1. The trim removed 5 bases at V and 8 bases at J, leaving 11 bases unmatched. The CDR3 contains 15 residues. The germline CDR1 and CDR2 sequences are MNHEY and SMNVEV (reference sequence). CDR3 DNA: TGTGCCAGCAGTCAAACAGGGGCGTTTAGCGAAAAACTGTTTTTT. Translating gives CASSQTGAFSEKLFF.

The chain is built from TRBV28 and TRBJ1-6; 10 bases agree with TRBD1. CDR3 size: 14 residues. After removal of 6 bases from V and 10 bases from J, the junction contained 6 bases not matched to a gene. Germline loops: CDR1 MDHEN, CDR2 SYDVKM. The CDR3 DNA reads as TGTGCCAGCAGCCCGGGACAGGGGTGGTCACCCCTCCACTTT. This gives the protein CASSPGQGWSPLHF.

This chain joins TRBV5-1 and TRBJ2-5, with TRBD2 matching over 11 bases. V lost 0 bases to trimming and J lost 3 bases; unmatched junction nucleotides: 1. Germline V CDR1 and CDR2: SGHRS, YFSETQ. The CDR3 length is 15 residues. CDR3 DNA sequence: TGCGCCAGCAGCTTGGGACTAGCGGGAAAAGAGACCCAGTACTTC. This sequence encodes CASSLGLAGKETQYF.

V and J are TRBV5-1 and TRBJ1-6; perhaps TRBD1 as D (5 bases). CDR1 SGHRS and CDR2 YFSETQ come from the germline V gene. The V end lost 6 bases, the J end lost 10 bases, and 8 bases lay between the germline ends. CDR3 length: 11 amino acids. The CDR3 sequence: CASNGGSPLHF. CDR3 bases: TGCGCCAGCAACGGGGGATCACCCCTCCACTTT.

V gene TRBV20-1 combines with J gene TRBJ2-3, with a tentative D call TRBD2 (5 bases). The CDR3 runs to 16 residues. Germline lookup yields CDR1 DFQATT and CDR2 SNEGSKA (reference sequence). Trimming stripped 3 bases from V and 2 bases from J, with 18 bases between. In DNA form, the CDR3 reads TGCAGTGCTAGTCCCCCGAGCGGAAAGAACACAGATACGCAGTATTTT. It encodes CSASPPSGKNTDTQYF.

This sequence joins TRBV2 and TRBJ1-5, with 9 bases fitting TRBD1. The CDR3 covers 14 residues. With V trimmed by 7 bases and J by 3 bases, 4 bases remained unmatched. Germline values: CDR1 SNHLY, CDR2 FYNNEI. This CDR3 is CASKRQGVNQPQHF. CDR3 DNA sequence: TGTGCCAGCAAGAGACAGGGGGTCAATCAGCCCCAGCATTTT.

V and J are TRBV15 and TRBJ2-1, with D hard to call. The CDR3 length is 13 residues. Germline CDR1 is LNHNV and CDR2 is YYDKDF (reference sequence). Trimming took 3 bases from V and 8 from J, leaving 11 bases between them. CDR3 DNA sequence: TGTGCCACCAGCAGCGGAGAGTCCGATGAGCAGTTCTTC. Protein product: CATSSGESDEQFF.

Of note for this clone: The same CDR3 is also encoded by other DNA sequences in this sample. The chain couples TRBV6-5 to TRBJ2-7; 8 nucleotides match TRBD2. CDR1 is MNHEY and CDR2 is SVGAGI in the germline V gene. With V trimmed by 0 bases and J by 1 base, 2 bases remained unmatched. The CDR3 consists of 15 residues. The CDR3 nucleotides read TGTGCCAGCAGTTACTCCACGGGAGGGTCCTACGAGCAGTACTTC. Its translation is CASSYSTGGSYEQYF.

The gene calls are TRBV27 and TRBJ1-1; the match to TRBD1 covers 7 bases. CDR3 length: 14 residues. The V gene's germline CDR1 is MNHEY and CDR2 SMNVEV (reference sequence). V was pared by 2 bases and J by 2 bases, with 2 bases of the junction left unmatched. In nucleotides, the CDR3 is TGTGCCAGCAGTTTAGACAGGGTCAACACTGAAGCTTTCTTT. This gives the protein CASSLDRVNTEAFF.

This clone was recorded only once. The chain links TRBV6-5 to TRBJ1-2, with 9 bases matching TRBD1. Unmatched junction bases numbered 10, after V lost 7 bases and J lost 4 bases. Germline CDR1 MNHEY, CDR2 SVGAGI. This CDR3 is 15 amino acids long. The CDR3 nucleotides are TGTGCCAGCATCCCAGGACAGGGGCCATTCTATGGCTACACCTTC. Protein product: CASIPGQGPFYGYTF.

The J gene is TRBJ2-1, the V gene TRBV14; 9 bases fit TRBD1. Germline V gene lookup returns CDR1 SGHDN and CDR2 FVKESK. This CDR3 spans 14 amino acids. Unmatched junction bases numbered 3, after V lost 1 base and J lost 8 bases. CDR3 in amino acids: CASSQGTGVDEQFF. CDR3 DNA sequence: TGTGCCAGCAGCCAAGGGACAGGGGTCGATGAGCAGTTCTTC.

The chain recombines TRBV30 with TRBJ1-2, with 9 positions matching TRBD1. Germline V gene lookup returns CDR1 GTSNPN and CDR2 SVGIG (reference sequence). V was pared by 2 bases and J by 4 bases, with 2 bases of the junction left unmatched. This CDR3 has 13 amino acids. The CDR3 DNA sequence: TGTGCCTGGAGTACAGGGGGCGGCTATGGCTACACCTTC. Its protein is CAWSTGGGYGYTF.

This chain joins TRBV29-1 and TRBJ2-7; D is undetermined. Germline V gene lookup returns CDR1 SQVTM and CDR2 ANQGSEA. CDR3 size: 13 residues. V lost 4 bases and J 1 base, leaving 11 bases between the germline ends. Written as DNA, the CDR3 is TGCAGCGTTGGCCAGCGCGCGTCCTACGAGCAGTACTTC. Translated: CSVGQRASYEQYF.